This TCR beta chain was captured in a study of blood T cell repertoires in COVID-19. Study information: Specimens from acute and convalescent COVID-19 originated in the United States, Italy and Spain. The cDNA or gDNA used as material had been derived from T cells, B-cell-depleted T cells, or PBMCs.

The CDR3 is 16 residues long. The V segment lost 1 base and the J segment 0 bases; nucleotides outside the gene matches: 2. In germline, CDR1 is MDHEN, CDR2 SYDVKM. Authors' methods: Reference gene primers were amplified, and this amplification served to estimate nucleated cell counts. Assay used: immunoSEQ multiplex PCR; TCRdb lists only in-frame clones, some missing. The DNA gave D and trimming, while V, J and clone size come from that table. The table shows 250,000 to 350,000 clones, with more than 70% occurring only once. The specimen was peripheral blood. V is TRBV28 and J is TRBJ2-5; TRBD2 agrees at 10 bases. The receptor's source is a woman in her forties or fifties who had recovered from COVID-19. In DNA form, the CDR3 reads TGTGCCAGCAGTTTATTGACTAGCGGGTACCAAGAGACCCAGTACTTC. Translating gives CASSLLTSGYQETQYF.